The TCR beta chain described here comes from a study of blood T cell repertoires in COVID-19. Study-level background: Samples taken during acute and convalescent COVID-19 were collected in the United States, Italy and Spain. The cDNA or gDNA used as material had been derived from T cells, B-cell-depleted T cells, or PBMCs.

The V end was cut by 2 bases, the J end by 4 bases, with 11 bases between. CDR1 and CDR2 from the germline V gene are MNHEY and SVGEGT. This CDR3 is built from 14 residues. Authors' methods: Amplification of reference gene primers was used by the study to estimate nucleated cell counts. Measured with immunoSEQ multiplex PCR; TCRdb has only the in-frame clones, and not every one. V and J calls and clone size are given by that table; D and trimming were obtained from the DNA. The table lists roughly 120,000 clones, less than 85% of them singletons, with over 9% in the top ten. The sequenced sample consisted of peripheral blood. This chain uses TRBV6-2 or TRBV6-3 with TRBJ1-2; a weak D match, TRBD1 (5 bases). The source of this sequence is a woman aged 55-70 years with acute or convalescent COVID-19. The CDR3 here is CASSYGTSAYGYTF. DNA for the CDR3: TGTGCCAGCAGTTACGGGACTAGCGCCTATGGCTACACCTTC.